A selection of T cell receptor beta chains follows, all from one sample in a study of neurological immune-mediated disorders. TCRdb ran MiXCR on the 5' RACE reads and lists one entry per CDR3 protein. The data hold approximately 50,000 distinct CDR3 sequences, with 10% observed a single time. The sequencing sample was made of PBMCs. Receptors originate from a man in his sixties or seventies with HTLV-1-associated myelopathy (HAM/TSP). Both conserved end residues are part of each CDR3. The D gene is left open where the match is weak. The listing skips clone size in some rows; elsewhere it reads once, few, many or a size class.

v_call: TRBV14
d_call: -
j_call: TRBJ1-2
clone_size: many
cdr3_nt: TGTGCCAGCAGCCATAGTTTGACGGCTGGCTACACCTTC
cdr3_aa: CASSHSLTAGYTF

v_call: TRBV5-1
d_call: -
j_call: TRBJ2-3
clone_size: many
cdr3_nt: TGCGCCAGCATGCCGCTAGCGCCAGATACGCAGTATTTT
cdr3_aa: CASMPLAPDTQYF

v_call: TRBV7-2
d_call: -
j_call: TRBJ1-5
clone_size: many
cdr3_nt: TGTGCCAGCAGCTCCTTTTCAGGCTTCAGCAATCAGCCCCAGCATTTT
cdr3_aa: CASSSFSGFSNQPQHF

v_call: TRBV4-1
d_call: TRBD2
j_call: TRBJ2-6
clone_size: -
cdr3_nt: TGCGCCAGCAGCCAAGGACTAGCTGTACTGTTGGGGGCCAACGTCCTGACTTTC
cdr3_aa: CASSQGLAVLLGANVLTF

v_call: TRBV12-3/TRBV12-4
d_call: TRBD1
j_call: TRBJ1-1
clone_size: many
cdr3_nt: TGTGCCAGCAGTACAAAGACAGGGGTTGAAGCTTTCTTT
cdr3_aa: CASSTKTGVEAFF

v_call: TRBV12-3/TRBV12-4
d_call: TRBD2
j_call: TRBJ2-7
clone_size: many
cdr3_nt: TGTGCCAGCAGCCCAGGCGGGAGGGCCGTCGACGAGCAGTACTTC
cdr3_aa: CASSPGGRAVDEQYF

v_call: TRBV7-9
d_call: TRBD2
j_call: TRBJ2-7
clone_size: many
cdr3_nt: TGTGCCAGCAGCCCTCGGGCGGGGGACCACGAGCAGTACTTC
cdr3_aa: CASSPRAGDHEQYF

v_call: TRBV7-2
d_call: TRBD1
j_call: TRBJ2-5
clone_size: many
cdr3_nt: TGTGCCAGCAGCACCTTGACAGGGGGCGCTTTGGGCGAGACCCAGTACTTC
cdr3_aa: CASSTLTGGALGETQYF

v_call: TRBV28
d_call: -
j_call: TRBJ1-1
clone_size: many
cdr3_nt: TGTGCCAGCAGTTTGCCGGGGTTCGTAGCTTTCTTT
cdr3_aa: CASSLPGFVAFF

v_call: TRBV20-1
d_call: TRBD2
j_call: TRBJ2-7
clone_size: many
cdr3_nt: TGCAGTGCCCGCTTGGTGGCTAGCGGGACCCTTTGGGAGCAGTACTTC
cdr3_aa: CSARLVASGTLWEQYF

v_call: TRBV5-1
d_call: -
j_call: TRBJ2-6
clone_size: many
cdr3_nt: TGCGCCAGCAGCCTCGGGACTTTTCTATCTGGGGCCAACGTCCTGACTTTC
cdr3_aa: CASSLGTFLSGANVLTF

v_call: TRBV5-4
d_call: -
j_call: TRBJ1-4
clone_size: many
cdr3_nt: TGTGCCAGCAGAACAGATGCTCGAGAAAAACTGTTTTTT
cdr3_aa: CASRTDAREKLFF

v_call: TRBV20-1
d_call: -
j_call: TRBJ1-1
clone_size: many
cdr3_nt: TGCAGTGCTAGAGCGGGGGGGGTGGACACTGAAGCTTTCTTT
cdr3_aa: CSARAGGVDTEAFF

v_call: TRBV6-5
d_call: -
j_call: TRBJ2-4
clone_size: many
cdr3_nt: TGTGCCAGCAGGGTTGACCTGACCAAAAACATTCAGTACTTC
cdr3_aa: CASRVDLTKNIQYF

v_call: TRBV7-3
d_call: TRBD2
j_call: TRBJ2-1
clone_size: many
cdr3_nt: TGTGCCAGCAGCCCCTTCCCAGCGGGGGCCGGGGGTTACAATGAGCAGTTCTTC
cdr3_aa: CASSPFPAGAGGYNEQFF

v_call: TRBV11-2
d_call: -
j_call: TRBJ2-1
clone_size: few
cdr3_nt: TGTGCCAGCAGCTTAGAGGCTGTAGGCCCAAATGAGCAGTTCTTC
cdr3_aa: CASSLEAVGPNEQFF

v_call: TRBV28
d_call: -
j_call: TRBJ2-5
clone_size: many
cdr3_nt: TGTGCCAGCACTCCTCGAGTAGTAAAGACCCAGTACTTC
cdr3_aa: CASTPRVVKTQYF

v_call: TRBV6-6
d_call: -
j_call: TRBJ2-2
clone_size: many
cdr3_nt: TGTGCCAGCACAATCCCAGGCGGGGAGCTGTTTTTT
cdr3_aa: CASTIPGGELFF

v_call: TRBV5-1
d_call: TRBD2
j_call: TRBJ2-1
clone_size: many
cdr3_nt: TGCGCCAGCAGCTTGGCTAGCGGGTCCAATGAGCAGTTCTTC
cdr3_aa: CASSLASGSNEQFF

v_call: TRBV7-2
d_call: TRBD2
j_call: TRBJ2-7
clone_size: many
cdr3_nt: TGTGCCAGCAGCCCTAGCGGGAGCGCGTTAAAGCAGTACTTC
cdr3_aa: CASSPSGSALKQYF

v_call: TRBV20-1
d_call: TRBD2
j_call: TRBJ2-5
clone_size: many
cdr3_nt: TGCAGTGCTAGCCCCGAGGTCCTAGCGGGAGGCCTGGAGACCCAGTACTTC
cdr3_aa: CSASPEVLAGGLETQYF

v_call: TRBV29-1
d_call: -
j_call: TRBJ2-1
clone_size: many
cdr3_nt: TGCAGCGTTGTCGGGGGAGCGAATGAGCAGTTCTTC
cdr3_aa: CSVVGGANEQFF

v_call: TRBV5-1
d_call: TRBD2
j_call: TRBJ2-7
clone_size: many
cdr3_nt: TGCGCCAGCAGCCTCCCCCTACTAGCGGGAGCTGAGCAGTACTTC
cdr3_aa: CASSLPLLAGAEQYF

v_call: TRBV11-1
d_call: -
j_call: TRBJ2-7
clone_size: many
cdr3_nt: TGTGCCAGCAGCTCCAGGGGTTCCTCCTCCTACGAGCAGTACTTC
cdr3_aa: CASSSRGSSSYEQYF

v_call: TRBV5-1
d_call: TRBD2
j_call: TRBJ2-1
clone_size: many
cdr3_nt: TGCGCCAGCAGCTTGTTCCTAGCGGGGAACAATGAGCAGTTCTTC
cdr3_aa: CASSLFLAGNNEQFF

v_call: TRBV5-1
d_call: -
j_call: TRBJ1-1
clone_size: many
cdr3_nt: TGCGCCAGCAGCTTGGGGCTCGGGGCGACCCGTGATGAAGCTTTCTTT
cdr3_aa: CASSLGLGATRDEAFF

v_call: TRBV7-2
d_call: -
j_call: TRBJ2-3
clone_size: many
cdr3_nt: TGTGCCAGCAGCTTAGAACCGTCAGATACGCAGTATTTT
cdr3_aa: CASSLEPSDTQYF

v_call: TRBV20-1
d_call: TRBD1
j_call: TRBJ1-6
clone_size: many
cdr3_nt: TGCAGTGCCACCCTCGGACAGGAGTACTCACCCCTCCACTTT
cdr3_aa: CSATLGQEYSPLHF

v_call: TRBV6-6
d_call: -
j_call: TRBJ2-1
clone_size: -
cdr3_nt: TGTGCCAGCAGTCGGGGGCATGAGCAGTTCTTC
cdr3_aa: CASSRGHEQFF

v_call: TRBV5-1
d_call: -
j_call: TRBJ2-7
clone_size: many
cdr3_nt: TGCGCCAGCAGCTTCAGCGTTCTCGGCGAGCAGTACTTC
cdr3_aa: CASSFSVLGEQYF

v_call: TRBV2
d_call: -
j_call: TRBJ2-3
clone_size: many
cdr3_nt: TGTGCCAGCAACTACCTTGGCACAGATACGCAGTATTTT
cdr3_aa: CASNYLGTDTQYF

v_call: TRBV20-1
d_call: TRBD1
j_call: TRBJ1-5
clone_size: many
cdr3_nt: TGCAGTGCTGCCCCAGGGGGACGCAATCAGCCCCAGCATTTT
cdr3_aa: CSAAPGGRNQPQHF

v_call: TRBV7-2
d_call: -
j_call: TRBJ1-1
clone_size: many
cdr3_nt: TGTGCCAGCAGCTTACCCCCAGAGGTGGGAGCTTTCTTT
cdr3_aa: CASSLPPEVGAFF

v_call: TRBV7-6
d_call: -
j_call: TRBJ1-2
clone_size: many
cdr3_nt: TGTGCCAGCAGCTTCGGAACCATTGAAGGGGCAGATGGCTACACCTTC
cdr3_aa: CASSFGTIEGADGYTF

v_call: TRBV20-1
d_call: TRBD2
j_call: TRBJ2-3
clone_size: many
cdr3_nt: TGCAGTGCTTTGGGGGAGACTAGCGGGTTTGTAGATACGCAGTATTTT
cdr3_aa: CSALGETSGFVDTQYF

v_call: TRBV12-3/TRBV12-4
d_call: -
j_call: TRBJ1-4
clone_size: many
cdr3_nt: TGTGCCAGCAGTCCGAACGGCAAACCCGATGAAAAACTGTTTTTT
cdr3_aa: CASSPNGKPDEKLFF

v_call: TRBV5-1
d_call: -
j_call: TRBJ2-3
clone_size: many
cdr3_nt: TGCGCCAGCAGCTTCCGGACGGATAGCACAGATACGCAGTATTTT
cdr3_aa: CASSFRTDSTDTQYF

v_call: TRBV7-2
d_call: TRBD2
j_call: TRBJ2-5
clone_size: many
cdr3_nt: TGTGCCAGCAGCTCATTAGCGGGAGGGCCGGAGACCCAGTACTTC
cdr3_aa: CASSSLAGGPETQYF

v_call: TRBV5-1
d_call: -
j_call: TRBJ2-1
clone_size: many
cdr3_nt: TGCGCCAGCAGCTTGCGACAGCGATACAATGAGCAGTTCTTC
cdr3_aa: CASSLRQRYNEQFF

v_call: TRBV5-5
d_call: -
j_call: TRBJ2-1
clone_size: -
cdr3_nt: TGTGCCAGCAGCTTTGGACTAGGGGGCTCCTACAATGAGCAGTTCTTC
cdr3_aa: CASSFGLGGSYNEQFF

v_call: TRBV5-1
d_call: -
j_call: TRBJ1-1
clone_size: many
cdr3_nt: TGCGCCAGCAGCTCGACAGGCGGGAACACTGAAGCTTTCTTT
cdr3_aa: CASSSTGGNTEAFF

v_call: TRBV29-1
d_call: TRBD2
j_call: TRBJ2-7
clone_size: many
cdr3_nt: TGCAGCGTAGAGACTAGCGGGACCGGCGACGAGCAGTACTTC
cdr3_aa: CSVETSGTGDEQYF

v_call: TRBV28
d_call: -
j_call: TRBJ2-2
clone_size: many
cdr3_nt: TGTGCCAGCAGTTTAGGGGGGGCTGGCACCGGGGAGCTGTTTTTT
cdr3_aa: CASSLGGAGTGELFF

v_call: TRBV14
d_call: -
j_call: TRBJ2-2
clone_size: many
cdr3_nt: TGTGCCAGCAGCCAAGGTCTACGGGGGAACACCGGGGAGCTGTTTTTT
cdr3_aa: CASSQGLRGNTGELFF

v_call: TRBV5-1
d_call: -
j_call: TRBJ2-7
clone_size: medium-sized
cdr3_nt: TGCGCCAGCAGCATAACCACTACAGGGCGAAGCTCCTACGAGCAGTACTTC
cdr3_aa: CASSITTTGRSSYEQYF

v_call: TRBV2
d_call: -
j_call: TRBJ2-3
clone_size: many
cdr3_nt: TGTGCCAGCAGGCCCTGGTCGGATACGCAGTATTTT
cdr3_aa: CASRPWSDTQYF

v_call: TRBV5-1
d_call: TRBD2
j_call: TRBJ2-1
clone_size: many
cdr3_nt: TGCGCCAGCAGCCCGGGAGGGCCAAATGAGCAGTTCTTC
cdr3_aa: CASSPGGPNEQFF

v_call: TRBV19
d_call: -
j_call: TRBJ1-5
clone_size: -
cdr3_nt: TGTGCCAGTAGTATGGGCAATCAGCCCCAGCATTTT
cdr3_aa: CASSMGNQPQHF

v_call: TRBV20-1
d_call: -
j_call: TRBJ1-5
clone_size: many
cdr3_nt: TGCAGTGCTAGAGATGCGGGGGGAGAGAGTCAGCCCCAGCATTTT
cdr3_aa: CSARDAGGESQPQHF

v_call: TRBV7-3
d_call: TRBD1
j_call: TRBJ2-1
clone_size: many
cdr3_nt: TGTGCCAGCAGCTCGAAAGGACAGGGGATTGGCAATGAGCAGTTCTTC
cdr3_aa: CASSSKGQGIGNEQFF

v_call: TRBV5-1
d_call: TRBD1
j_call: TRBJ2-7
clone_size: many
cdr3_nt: TGCGCCAGCACCGCACAGGGGAGCCTCGAGCAGTACTTC
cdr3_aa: CASTAQGSLEQYF